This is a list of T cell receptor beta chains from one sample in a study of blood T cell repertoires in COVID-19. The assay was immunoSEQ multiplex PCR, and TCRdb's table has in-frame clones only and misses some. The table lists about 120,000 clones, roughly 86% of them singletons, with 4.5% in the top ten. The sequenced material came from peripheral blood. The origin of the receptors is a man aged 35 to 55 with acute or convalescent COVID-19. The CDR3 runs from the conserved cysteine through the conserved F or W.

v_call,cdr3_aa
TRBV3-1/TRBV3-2,CASTADRSTEAFF
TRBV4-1,CASSQDFGVGSDEQFF
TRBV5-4,CASSPGNYGYTF
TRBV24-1,CATSDKSASRLNEQFF
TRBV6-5,CASSWDRGIDGYTF
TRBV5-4,CAASGTGDISGANVLTF
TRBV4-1,CASSQDTTGYGIYGYTF
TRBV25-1,CASSETRGGGTNEKLFF
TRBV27,CASSKRKLGQGADGYTF
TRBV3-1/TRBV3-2,CASSQWQGNSPLHF
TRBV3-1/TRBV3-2,CASSQVSQSNTGELFF
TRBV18,CASSPPGQGKTEAFF
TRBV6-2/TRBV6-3,CASSSDRGRSQPQHF
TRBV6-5,CAERAGSTDTQYF
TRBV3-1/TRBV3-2,CASSQGVMFSPEAFF
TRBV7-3,CASSPGTDNEQFF
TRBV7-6,CASSLETGDNSPLHF
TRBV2,CASSDRGVTPQHF
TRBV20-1,CSARDRDTIYF
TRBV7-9,CASSLGGPYGYTF
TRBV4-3,CASSQDPLAPDSSTDTQYF
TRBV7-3,CASSLTGQGASNEQFF
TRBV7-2,CASSWGQGTGNTIYF
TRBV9,CASSVAQLLPGTGNTEAFF
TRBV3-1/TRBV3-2,CASSQGQLTTNEKLFF
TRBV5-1,CANSTGQGSVGYTF
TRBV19,CASTTGNTEAFF
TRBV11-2,CASSFFHKTTGELFF
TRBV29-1,CSVEVSTGGGYGYTF
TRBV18,CASFAGGTDTQYF
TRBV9,CASSPRTSSGYRYEQYF
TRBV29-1,CSVGLNTEAFF
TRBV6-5,CASNGVGGRNTEAFF
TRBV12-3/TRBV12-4,CATKTGGSAEAFF
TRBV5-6,CASSLRGAGNTIYF
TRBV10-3,CAIRDLANQETQYF
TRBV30,CAWGLAGGRTDTQYF
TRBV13,CASSSTATGELFF